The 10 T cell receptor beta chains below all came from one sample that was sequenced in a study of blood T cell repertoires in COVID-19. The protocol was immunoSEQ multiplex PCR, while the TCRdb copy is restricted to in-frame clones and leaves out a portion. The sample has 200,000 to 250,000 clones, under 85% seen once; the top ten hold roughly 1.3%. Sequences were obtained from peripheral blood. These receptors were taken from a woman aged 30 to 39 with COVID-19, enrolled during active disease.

The CDR3 DNA reads as TGCGCCAGCAGCTTGGCTCAGGGGGCTCAGGAGACCCAGTACTTC. Its translation is CASSLAQGAQETQYF. The chain recombines TRBV5-1 with TRBJ2-5; TRBD1 matches 8 bases. V shed 0 bases and J 5 bases; nucleotides not matched to a gene: 6. CDR1 and CDR2 (germline): SGHRS, YFSETQ. This CDR3 has 15 amino acids. Combining the CDR3 with reference TRBV5-1 and TRBJ2-5 gives the whole variable domain KAGVTQTPRYLIKTRGQQVTLSCSPISGHRSVSWYQQTPGQGLQFLFEYFSETQRNKGNFPGRFSGRQFSNSRSEMNVSTLELGDSALYLCASSLAQGAQETQYFGPGTRLLVL.

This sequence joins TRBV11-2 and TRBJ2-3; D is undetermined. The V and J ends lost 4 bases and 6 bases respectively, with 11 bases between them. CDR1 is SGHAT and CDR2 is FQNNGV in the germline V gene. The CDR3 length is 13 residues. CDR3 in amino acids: CASSSEPRDTQYF. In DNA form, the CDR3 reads TGTGCCAGCAGCTCAGAGCCTAGGGATACGCAGTATTTT. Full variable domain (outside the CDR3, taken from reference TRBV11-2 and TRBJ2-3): EAGVAQSPRYKIIEKRQSVAFWCNPISGHATLYWYQQILGQGPKLLIQFQNNGVVDDSQLPKDRFSAERLKGVDSTLKIQPAKLEDSAVYLCASSSEPRDTQYFGPGTRLTVL.

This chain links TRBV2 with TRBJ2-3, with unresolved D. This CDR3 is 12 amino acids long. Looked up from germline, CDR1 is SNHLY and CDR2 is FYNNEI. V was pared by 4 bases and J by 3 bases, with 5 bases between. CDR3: CASSVQTDTQYF. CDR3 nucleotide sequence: TGTGCCAGCAGTGTTCAAACAGATACGCAGTATTTT.

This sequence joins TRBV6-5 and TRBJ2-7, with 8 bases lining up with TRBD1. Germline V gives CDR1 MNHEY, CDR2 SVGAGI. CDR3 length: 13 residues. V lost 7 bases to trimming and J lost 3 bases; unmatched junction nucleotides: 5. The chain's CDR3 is CASTKDRDYEQYF. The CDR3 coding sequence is TGTGCCAGCACTAAGGACAGGGACTACGAGCAGTACTTC.

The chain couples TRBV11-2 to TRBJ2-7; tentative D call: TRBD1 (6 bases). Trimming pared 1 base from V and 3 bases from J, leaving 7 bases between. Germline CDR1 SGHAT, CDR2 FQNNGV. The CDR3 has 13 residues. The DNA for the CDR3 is TGTGCCAGCAGCTTAGTCAGGGGCTACGAGCAGTACTTC. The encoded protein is CASSLVRGYEQYF.

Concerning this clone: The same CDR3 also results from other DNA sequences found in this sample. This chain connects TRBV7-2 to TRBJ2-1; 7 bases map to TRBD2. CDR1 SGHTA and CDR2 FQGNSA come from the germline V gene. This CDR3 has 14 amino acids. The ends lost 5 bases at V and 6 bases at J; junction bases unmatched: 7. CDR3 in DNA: TGTGCCAGCAGCCTCACCGGGACTATCAATGAGCAGTTCTTC. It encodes CASSLTGTINEQFF. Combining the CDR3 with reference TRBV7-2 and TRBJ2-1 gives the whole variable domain GAGVSQSPSNKVTEKGKDVELRCDPISGHTALYWYRQSLGQGLEFLIYFQGNSAPDKSGLPSDRFSAERTGGSVSTLTIQRTQQEDSAVYLCASSLTGTINEQFFGPGTRLTVL.

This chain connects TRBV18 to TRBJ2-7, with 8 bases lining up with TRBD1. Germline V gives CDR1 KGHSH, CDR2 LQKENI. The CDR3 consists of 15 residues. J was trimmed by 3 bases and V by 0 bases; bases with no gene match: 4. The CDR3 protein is CASSPPGQVNYEQYF. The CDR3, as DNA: TGTGCCAGCTCACCACCGGGACAGGTGAACTACGAGCAGTACTTC.

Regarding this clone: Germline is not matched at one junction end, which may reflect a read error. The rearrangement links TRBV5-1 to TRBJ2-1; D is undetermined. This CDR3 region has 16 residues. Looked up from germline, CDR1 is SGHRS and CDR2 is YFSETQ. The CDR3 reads CASRLEPVSSYNEQFF. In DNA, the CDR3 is TGCGCCAGCAGATTGGAACCGGTTTCCTCCTACAATGAGCAGTTCTTC.

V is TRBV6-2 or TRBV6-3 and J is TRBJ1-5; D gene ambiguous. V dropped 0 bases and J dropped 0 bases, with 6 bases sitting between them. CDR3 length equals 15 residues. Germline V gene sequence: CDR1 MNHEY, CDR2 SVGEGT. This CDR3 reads CASSYSSYSNQPQHF. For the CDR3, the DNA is TGTGCCAGCAGTTACTCTAGCTATAGCAATCAGCCCCAGCATTTT.

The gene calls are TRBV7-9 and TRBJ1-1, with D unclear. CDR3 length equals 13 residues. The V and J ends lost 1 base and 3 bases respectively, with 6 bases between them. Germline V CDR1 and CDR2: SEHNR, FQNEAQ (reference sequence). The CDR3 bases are TGTGCCAGCAGCTTAGTAGAATACACTGAAGCTTTCTTT. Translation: CASSLVEYTEAFF.